Shown below are 18 T cell receptor beta chains from a single sample sequenced in a study of blood T cell repertoires in COVID-19. TCRdb's table, derived via immunoSEQ multiplex PCR, lists solely in-frame clones and lacks some. The sample lists around 84,000 clones, about 87% seen once, with 7.5% to 9.5% in the top ten. What was sequenced was peripheral blood. Receptors were obtained from a man older than 75 with active or convalescent COVID-19.

This clone was detected a few times. V gene TRBV5-6 combines with J gene TRBJ1-1; D uncertain. The CDR3 has 15 amino acids. With 0 bases removed from V and 3 bases from J, the gap between germline ends came to 12 bases. Germline values: CDR1 SGHDT, CDR2 YYEEEE. CDR3 region: CASSLGSTFYTEAFF. For the CDR3, the DNA is TGTGCCAGCAGCTTGGGTTCTACTTTTTACACTGAAGCTTTCTTT.

The rearrangement links TRBV10-2 to TRBJ1-5, with D possibly matching TRBD1 (5 bases). Germline lookup yields CDR1 WSHSY and CDR2 SAAADI. The V end was cut by 6 bases, the J end by 0 bases, with 9 bases between. The CDR3 is 14 amino acids. CDR3 DNA: TGCGCCAGCAGCGGACAAGATAGCAATCAGCCCCAGCATTTT. It yields the protein CASSGQDSNQPQHF.

This chain connects TRBV18 to TRBJ1-1; 11 bases match TRBD1. This CDR3 spans 17 amino acids. V trimming: 3 bases; J trimming: 0 bases; junction bases outside the gene matches: 6. Germline-derived CDR1 and CDR2 are KGHSH and LQKENI. The CDR3 here is CASSPGTGGEMNTEAFF. CDR3 bases: TGTGCCAGCTCACCTGGGACAGGGGGTGAGATGAACACTGAAGCTTTCTTT.

The table lists this clone with a few counts. V usage is TRBV12-5 and J usage is TRBJ1-2; 8 bases fit TRBD1. V lost 7 bases to trimming and J lost 2 bases; unmatched junction nucleotides: 15. Germline V gives CDR1 LGHNT, CDR2 FRNRAP. CDR3 length: 17 amino acids. The CDR3 region is CASEVYQGATLNYGYTF. As DNA, the CDR3 is TGTGCTAGTGAAGTTTATCAGGGGGCAACGTTAAACTATGGCTACACCTTC.

The chain couples TRBV3-1 (or the pseudogene TRBV3-2) to TRBJ2-4; D perhaps matches TRBD1 (5 bases). The CDR3 is 15 amino acids. Germline CDR1 is LGHDT and CDR2 is YNNKEL (reference sequence). With 1 base removed from V and 0 bases from J, the gap between germline ends came to 7 bases. CDR3: CASSQADIAKNIQYF. The CDR3 nucleotides are TGTGCCAGCAGCCAAGCGGACATAGCCAAAAACATTCAGTACTTC.

Comment on this clone: At one boundary the junction diverges from the germline segment, which might be a read error. The chain links TRBV7-7 to TRBJ2-3; the D is unclear. Germline V gives CDR1 SSHAT, CDR2 FNYEAQ (reference sequence). The CDR3 has 13 residues. The CDR3 nucleotides read TGTGCTAGCAGCTTAGTCAACACAGATACGCAGTATTTT. Translated: CASSLVNTDTQYF.

V and J are TRBV5-4 and TRBJ1-3; a possible D gene is TRBD1 (6 bases). Trimming removed 4 bases from V and 7 bases from J, with 9 bases in between. CDR3 length equals 12 residues. Germline values: CDR1 SGHNT, CDR2 YYREEE (reference sequence). The CDR3 sequence is CASSLRGNTIYF. The CDR3 DNA reads as TGTGCCAGCAGCCTGAGGGGGAACACCATATATTTT.

The chain employs TRBV7-9 and TRBJ2-5; possibly TRBD1 for D (6 bases). The V end was cut by 5 bases, the J end by 7 bases, with 23 bases between. The CDR3 extends over 16 amino acids. Germline V gene lookup returns CDR1 SEHNR and CDR2 FQNEAQ (reference sequence). The CDR3 spells CASSLTGIRQVGTQYF. CDR3 DNA sequence: TGTGCCAGCAGCCTCACCGGGATTCGACAGGTTGGGACCCAGTACTTC.

This chain links TRBV7-2 with TRBJ2-3; possibly TRBD2 for D (6 bases). The CDR3 runs to 15 residues. From germline, CDR1 is SGHTA and CDR2 FQGNSA. Trimming took 1 base from V and 5 from J, leaving 13 bases between them. The CDR3 DNA reads as TGTGCCAGCAGCTTAGTTCAGTTGGGGGGAGATACGCAGTATTTT. This encodes CASSLVQLGGDTQYF.

The gene calls are TRBV6-6 and TRBJ1-6; D perhaps matches TRBD1 (5 bases). Germline V CDR1 and CDR2: MNHNY, SVGAGI (reference sequence). V was shortened by 6 bases and J by 8 bases, with 17 bases between the two germline ends. The CDR3 loop spans 15 amino acids. The chain's CDR3 is CASSQGGVWDSPLHF. The CDR3 bases are TGTGCCAGCAGCCAAGGAGGGGTTTGGGATTCACCCCTCCACTTT.

The V call is TRBV5-1, the J call TRBJ1-4; 7 bases are a match to TRBD1. V was pared by 0 bases and J by 8 bases, with 4 bases of the junction left unmatched. CDR3 length equals 14 residues. Germline-derived CDR1 and CDR2 are SGHRS and YFSETQ. The DNA of the CDR3 is TGCGCCAGCAGCTTGGCAGGGGGAGGCGAAAAACTGTTTTTT. Translating gives CASSLAGGGEKLFF.

On this clone: One junction end does not reproduce the germline sequence, and a read error may be involved. The rearrangement joins TRBV6-5 to TRBJ2-1, with 7 bases that match TRBD2. The CDR3 is 13 amino acids. Germline CDR1 reads MNHEY; CDR2 reads SVGAGI. Here the CDR3 reads CASTQNDAGAPVF. The CDR3 DNA sequence: TGTGCCAGCACCCAAAATGACGCGGGAGCCCCGGTCTTC.

This chain links TRBV6-1 with TRBJ2-5; 9 bases agree with TRBD2. J was trimmed by 5 bases and V by 4 bases; bases with no gene match: 11. Per germline, CDR1 MNHNS and CDR2 SASEGT. The length of the CDR3 is 16 residues. CDR3 nucleotide sequence: TGTGCCAGCAGTGGGGCTAGCGGGAAGAGATATGAGACCCAGTACTTC. Amino acids: CASSGASGKRYETQYF.

This rearrangement joins TRBV2 to TRBJ2-1; 11 bases line up with TRBD1. The germline V gene has CDR1 SNHLY and CDR2 FYNNEI. The CDR3 runs to 15 residues. V dropped 6 bases and J dropped 8; count of bases not matched to a gene: 9. DNA of the CDR3: TGTGCCAGCAGAGAGGGACAGGGGGTATGGGATGAGCAGTTCTTC. Translated: CASREGQGVWDEQFF.

The chain recombines TRBV11-3 with TRBJ1-1, with D perhaps TRBD1 (5 bases). Germline V CDR1 and CDR2: SGHNT, YENEEA. This CDR3 spans 15 amino acids. The V end lost 5 bases, the J end lost 8 bases, and 21 bases lay between the germline ends. The CDR3 bases are TGTGCCAGCAGCCCAGGGCCCGCCGTTGCCCTAGAAGCTTTCTTT. It specifies CASSPGPAVALEAFF.

V is TRBV5-1 and J is TRBJ1-1; TRBD1 matches 9 bases. Germline V gene lookup returns CDR1 SGHRS and CDR2 YFSETQ. The CDR3 contains 14 residues. V lost 8 bases to trimming and J lost 5 bases; unmatched junction nucleotides: 10. The chain's CDR3 is CASKTGGRGTEAFF. CDR3 DNA: TGCGCCAGTAAAACAGGGGGCAGAGGGACTGAAGCTTTCTTT.

The CDR3 DNA is TGTGCCAGCAGCGTAGGGGGGCTGGCGAACACTGAAGCTTTCTTT. Amino acid sequence: CASSVGGLANTEAFF. The V gene is TRBV9, the J gene TRBJ1-1; the D gene is possibly TRBD1 (6 bases). Germline CDR1 is SGDLS and CDR2 is YYNGEE. Trimming cost V 0 bases and J 1 base, with 10 bases left between them. The CDR3 consists of 15 residues.

This chain connects TRBV6-6 to TRBJ1-2, with 8 bases lining up with TRBD1. This CDR3 is built from 15 residues. Germline CDR1 is MNHNY and CDR2 is SVGAGI (reference sequence). After removal of 6 bases from V and 4 bases from J, the junction contained 10 bases not matched to a gene. DNA for the CDR3: TGTGCCAGCAGACCTTCGGACAGGGACTTCTATGGCTACACCTTC. It codes for CASRPSDRDFYGYTF.